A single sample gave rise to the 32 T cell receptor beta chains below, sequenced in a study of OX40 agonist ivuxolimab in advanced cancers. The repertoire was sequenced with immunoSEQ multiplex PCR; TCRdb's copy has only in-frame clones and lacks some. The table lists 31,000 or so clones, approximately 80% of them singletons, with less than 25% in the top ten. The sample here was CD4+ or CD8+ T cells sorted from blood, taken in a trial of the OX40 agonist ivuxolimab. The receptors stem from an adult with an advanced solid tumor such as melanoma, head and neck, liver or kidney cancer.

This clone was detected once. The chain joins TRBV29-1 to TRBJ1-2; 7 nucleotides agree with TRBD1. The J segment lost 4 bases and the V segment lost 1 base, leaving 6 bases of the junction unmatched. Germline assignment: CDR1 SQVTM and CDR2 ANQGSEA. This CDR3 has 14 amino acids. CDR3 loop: CSVEGARGGYGYTF. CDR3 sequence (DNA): TGCAGCGTTGAAGGAGCCAGGGGGGGCTATGGCTACACCTTC. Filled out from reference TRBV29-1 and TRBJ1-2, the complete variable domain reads SAVISQKPSRDICQRGTSLTIQCQVDSQVTMMFWYRQQPGQSLTLIATANQGSEATYESGFVIDKFPISRPNLTFSTLTVSNMSPEDSSIYLCSVEGARGGYGYTFGSGTRLTVV.

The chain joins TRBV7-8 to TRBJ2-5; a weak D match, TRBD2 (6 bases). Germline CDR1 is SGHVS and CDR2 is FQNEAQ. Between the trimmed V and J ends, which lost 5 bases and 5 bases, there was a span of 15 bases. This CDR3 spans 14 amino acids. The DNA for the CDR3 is TGTGCCAGCAGCGCCAATCGGGAGCTGGAGACCCAGTACTTC. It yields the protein CASSANRELETQYF.

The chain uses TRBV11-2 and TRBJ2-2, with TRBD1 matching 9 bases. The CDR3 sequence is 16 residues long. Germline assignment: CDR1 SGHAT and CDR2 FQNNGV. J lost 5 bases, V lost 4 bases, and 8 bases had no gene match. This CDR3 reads CASSSWTGAGTGELFF. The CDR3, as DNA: TGTGCCAGCAGCTCCTGGACAGGGGCGGGAACCGGGGAGCTGTTTTTT.

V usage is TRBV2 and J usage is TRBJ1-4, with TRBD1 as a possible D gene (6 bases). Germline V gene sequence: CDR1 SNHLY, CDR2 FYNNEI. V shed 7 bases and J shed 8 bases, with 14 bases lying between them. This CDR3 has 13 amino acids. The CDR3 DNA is TGTGCCAGCATCCGGGGGCGCAACGAAAAACTGTTTTTT. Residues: CASIRGRNEKLFF.

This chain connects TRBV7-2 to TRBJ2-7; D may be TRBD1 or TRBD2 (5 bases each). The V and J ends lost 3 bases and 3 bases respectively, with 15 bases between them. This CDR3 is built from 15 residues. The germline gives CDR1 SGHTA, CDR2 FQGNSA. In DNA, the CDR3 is TGTGCCAGCAGCTTGGCCTCCGGGACCCACTACGAGCAGTACTTC. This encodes CASSLASGTHYEQYF. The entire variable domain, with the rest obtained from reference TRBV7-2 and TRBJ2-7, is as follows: GAGVSQSPSNKVTEKGKDVELRCDPISGHTALYWYRQSLGQGLEFLIYFQGNSAPDKSGLPSDRFSAERTGGSVSTLTIQRTQQEDSAVYLCASSLASGTHYEQYFGPGTRLTVT.

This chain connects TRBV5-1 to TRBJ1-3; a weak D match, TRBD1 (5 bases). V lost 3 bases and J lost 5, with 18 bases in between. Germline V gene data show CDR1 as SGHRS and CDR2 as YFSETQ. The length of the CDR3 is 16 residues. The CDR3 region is CASSSGDSRSRNTIYF. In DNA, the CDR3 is TGCGCCAGCAGCTCCGGAGACAGCCGAAGTCGAAACACCATATATTTT.

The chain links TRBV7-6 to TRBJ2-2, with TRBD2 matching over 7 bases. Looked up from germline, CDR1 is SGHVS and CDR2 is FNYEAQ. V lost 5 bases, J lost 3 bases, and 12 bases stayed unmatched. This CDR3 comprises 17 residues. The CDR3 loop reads CASSPDILLADTGELFF. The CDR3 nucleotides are TGTGCCAGCAGCCCGGACATCCTCCTAGCGGACACCGGGGAGCTGTTTTTT. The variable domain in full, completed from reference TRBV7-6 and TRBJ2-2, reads GAGVSQSPRYKVTKRGQDVALRCDPISGHVSLYWYRQALGQGPEFLTYFNYEAQQDKSGLPNDRFSAERPEGSISTLTIQRTEQRDSAMYRCASSPDILLADTGELFFGEGSRLTVL.

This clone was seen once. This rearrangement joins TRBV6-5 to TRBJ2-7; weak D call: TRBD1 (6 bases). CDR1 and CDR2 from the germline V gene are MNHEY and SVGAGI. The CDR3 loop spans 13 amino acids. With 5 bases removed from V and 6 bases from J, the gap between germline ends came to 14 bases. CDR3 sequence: CASSENRAGEQYF. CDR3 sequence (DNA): TGTGCCAGCAGTGAAAACAGGGCGGGCGAGCAGTACTTC.

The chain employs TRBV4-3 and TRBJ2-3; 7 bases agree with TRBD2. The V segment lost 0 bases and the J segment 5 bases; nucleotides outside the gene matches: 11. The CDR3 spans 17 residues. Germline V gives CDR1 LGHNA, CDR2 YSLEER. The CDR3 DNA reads TGCGCCAGCAGCCAAGATCCCCGATTCGGGGAGGGAGATACGCAGTATTTT. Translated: CASSQDPRFGEGDTQYF.

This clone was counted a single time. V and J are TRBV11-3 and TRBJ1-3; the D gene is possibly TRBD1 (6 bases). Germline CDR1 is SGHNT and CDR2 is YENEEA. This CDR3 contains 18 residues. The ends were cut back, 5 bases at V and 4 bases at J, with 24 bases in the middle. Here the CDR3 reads CASSPRGLTGPLGNTIYF. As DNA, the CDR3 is TGTGCCAGCAGCCCCCGAGGCCTAACAGGGCCCCTCGGAAACACCATATATTTT.

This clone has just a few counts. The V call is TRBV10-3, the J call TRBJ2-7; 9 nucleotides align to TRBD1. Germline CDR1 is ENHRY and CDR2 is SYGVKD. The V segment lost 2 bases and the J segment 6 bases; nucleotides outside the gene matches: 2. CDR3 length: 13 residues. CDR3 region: CAISEGTGREQYF. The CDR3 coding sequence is TGTGCCATCAGTGAGGGGACAGGGCGCGAGCAGTACTTC.

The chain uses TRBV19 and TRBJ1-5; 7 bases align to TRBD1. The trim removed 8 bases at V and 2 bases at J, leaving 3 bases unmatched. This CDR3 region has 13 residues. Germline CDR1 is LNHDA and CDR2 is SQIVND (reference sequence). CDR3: CASGTARNQPQHF. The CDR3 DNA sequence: TGTGCCAGTGGGACAGCCCGCAATCAGCCCCAGCATTTT. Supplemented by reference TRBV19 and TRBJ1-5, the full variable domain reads DGGITQSPKYLFRKEGQNVTLSCEQNLNHDAMYWYRQDPGQGLRLIYYSQIVNDFQKGDIAEGYSVSREKKESFPLTVTSAQKNPTAFYLCASGTARNQPQHFGDGTRLSIL.

The CDR3 DNA sequence: TGCGCCATCTCCAAGACTAGCGGGGGCCAAGAGACCCAGTACTTC. Encoded protein: CAISKTSGGQETQYF. The chain combines TRBV10-2 with TRBJ2-5; 12 nucleotides line up with TRBD2. V gave up 10 bases and J gave up 1 base; unmatched junction bases: 7. The CDR3 consists of 15 residues. Germline V gives CDR1 WSHSY, CDR2 SAAADI.

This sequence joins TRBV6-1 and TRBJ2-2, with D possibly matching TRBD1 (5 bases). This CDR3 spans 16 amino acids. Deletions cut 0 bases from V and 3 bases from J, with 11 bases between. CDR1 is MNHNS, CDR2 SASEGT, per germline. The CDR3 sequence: CASSEAAGPYTGELFF. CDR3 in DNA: TGTGCCAGCAGTGAAGCGGCAGGGCCCTACACCGGGGAGCTGTTTTTT.

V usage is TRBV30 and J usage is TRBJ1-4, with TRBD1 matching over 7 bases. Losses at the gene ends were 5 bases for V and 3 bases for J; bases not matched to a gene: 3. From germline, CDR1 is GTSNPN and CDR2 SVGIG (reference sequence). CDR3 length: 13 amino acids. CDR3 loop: CAWATGPNEKLFF. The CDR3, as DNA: TGTGCCTGGGCGACAGGGCCTAATGAAAAACTGTTTTTT.

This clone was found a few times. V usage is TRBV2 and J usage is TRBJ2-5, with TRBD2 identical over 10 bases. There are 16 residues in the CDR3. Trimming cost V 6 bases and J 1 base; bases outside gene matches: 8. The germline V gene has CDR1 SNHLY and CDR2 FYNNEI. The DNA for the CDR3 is TGTGCCAGCAGGATAGGGCTAGCGGGGGCCCAAGAGACCCAGTACTTC. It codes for CASRIGLAGAQETQYF.

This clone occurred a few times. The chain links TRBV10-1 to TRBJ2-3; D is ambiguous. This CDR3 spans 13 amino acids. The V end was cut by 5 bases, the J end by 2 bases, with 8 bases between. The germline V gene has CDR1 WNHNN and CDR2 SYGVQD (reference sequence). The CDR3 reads CASSSSLTDTQYF. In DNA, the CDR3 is TGCGCCAGCAGTTCTTCTCTCACAGATACGCAGTATTTT.

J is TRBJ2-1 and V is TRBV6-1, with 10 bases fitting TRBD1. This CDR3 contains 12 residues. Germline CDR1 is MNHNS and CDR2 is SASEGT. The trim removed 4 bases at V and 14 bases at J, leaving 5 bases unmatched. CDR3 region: CASSGGQGVKFF. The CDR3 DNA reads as TGTGCCAGCAGTGGAGGACAGGGGGTGAAGTTCTTC.

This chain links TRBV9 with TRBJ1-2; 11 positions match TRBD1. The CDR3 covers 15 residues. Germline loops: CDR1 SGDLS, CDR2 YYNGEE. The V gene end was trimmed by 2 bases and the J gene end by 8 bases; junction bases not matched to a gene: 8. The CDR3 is CASSVGTGGIEGYTF. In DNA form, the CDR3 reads TGTGCCAGCAGCGTGGGGACAGGGGGGATAGAAGGCTACACCTTC.

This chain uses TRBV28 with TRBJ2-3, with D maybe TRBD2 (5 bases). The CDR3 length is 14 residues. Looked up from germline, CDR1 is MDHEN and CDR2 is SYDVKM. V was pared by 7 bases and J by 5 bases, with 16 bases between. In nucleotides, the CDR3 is TGTGCCAGCATGAGGGCTGCGGCGGGAGATACGCAGTATTTT. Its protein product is CASMRAAAGDTQYF.

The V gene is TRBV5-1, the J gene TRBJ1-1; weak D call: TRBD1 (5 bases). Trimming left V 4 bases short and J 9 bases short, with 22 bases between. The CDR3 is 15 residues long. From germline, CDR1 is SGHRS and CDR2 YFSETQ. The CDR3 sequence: CASSVNQGSQRKAFF. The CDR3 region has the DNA TGCGCCAGCAGCGTAAATCAGGGTTCACAAAGGAAAGCTTTCTTT.

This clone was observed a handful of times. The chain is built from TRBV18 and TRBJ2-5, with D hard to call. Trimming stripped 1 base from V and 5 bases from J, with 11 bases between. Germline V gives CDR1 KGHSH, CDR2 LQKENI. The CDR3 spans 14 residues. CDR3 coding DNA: TGTGCCAGCTCACCACGGGGTGCACAGGAGACCCAGTACTTC. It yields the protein CASSPRGAQETQYF.

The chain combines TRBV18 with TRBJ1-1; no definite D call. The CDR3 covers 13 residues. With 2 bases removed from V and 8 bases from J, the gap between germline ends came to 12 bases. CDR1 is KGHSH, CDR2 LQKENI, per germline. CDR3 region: CASSPDVQNEAFF. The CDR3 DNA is TGTGCCAGCTCACCAGATGTCCAAAACGAAGCTTTCTTT.

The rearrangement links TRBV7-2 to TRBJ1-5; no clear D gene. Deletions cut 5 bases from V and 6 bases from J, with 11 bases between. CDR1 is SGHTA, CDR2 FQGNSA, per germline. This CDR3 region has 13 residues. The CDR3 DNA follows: TGTGCCAGCAGCCTCAGCGACCGTCAGCCCCAGCATTTT. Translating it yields CASSLSDRQPQHF.

DNA of the CDR3: TGTGCCAGCTCACAGGGTTTCCAAGAGACCCAGTACTTC. This encodes CASSQGFQETQYF. The chain couples TRBV18 to TRBJ2-5; D gene uncertain. Between the trimmed V and J ends, which lost 4 bases and 1 base, there was a span of 7 bases. Per germline, CDR1 KGHSH and CDR2 LQKENI. The CDR3 runs to 13 residues.

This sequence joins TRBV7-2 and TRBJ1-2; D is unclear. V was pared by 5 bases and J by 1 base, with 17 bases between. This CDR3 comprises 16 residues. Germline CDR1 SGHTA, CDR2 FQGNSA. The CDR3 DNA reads TGTGCCAGCAGCCTAGAGGTTGGCAGGATTAACTATGGCTACACCTTC. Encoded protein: CASSLEVGRINYGYTF.

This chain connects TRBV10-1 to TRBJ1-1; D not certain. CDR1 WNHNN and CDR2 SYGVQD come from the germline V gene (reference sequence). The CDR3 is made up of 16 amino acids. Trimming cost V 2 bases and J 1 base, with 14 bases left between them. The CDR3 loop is CASSEKGGCGNTEAFF. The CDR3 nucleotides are TGCGCCAGCAGTGAGAAGGGCGGCTGTGGGAACACTGAAGCTTTCTTT.

This CDR3 is CASSFQVTNTEAFF. The CDR3, as DNA: TGTGCCAGCAGTTTTCAGGTTACAAACACTGAAGCTTTCTTT. This chain joins TRBV27 and TRBJ1-1; D unresolved. The germline gives CDR1 MNHEY, CDR2 SMNVEV (reference sequence). The CDR3 has 14 residues. Trimming removed 3 bases from V and 2 bases from J, with 10 bases in between.

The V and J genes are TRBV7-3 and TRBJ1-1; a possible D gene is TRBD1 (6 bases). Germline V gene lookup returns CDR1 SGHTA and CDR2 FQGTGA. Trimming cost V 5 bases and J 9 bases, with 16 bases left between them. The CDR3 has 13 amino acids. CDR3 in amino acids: CASSPGEGGKAFF. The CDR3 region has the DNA TGTGCCAGCAGCCCCGGGGAGGGGGGTAAAGCTTTCTTT.

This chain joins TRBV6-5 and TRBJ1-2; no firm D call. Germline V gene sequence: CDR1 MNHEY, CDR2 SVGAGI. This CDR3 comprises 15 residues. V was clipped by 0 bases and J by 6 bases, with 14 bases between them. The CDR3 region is CASSYSGLVGHGYTF. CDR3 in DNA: TGTGCCAGCAGTTACTCGGGGTTAGTAGGGCATGGCTACACCTTC.

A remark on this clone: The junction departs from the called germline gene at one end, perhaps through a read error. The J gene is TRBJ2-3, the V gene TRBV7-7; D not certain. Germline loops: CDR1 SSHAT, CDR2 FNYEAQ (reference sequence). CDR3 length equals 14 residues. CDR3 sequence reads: CASSWGGSTDTQYF. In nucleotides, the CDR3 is TGTGCTAGCAGCTGGGGTGGGAGCACAGATACGCAGTATTTT.

CDR3 in amino acids: CASTPDRGGQPQHF. For the CDR3, the DNA is TGTGCCAGCACCCCAGACAGGGGTGGGCAGCCCCAGCATTTT. The rearrangement links TRBV6-6 to TRBJ1-5; TRBD1 agrees at 8 bases. This CDR3 comprises 14 residues. V dropped 7 bases and J dropped 7; count of bases not matched to a gene: 9. The germline V gene has CDR1 MNHNY and CDR2 SVGAGI (reference sequence).